A single sample gave rise to the 22 T cell receptor beta chains below, sequenced in a study of early T cells in non-severe SARS-CoV-2 infection. Via MiXCR, TCRdb re-called the 5' RACE reads, giving one row per CDR3 protein. Of more than 80,000 distinct CDR3 sequences in the sample, approximately 10% were seen once. The sequenced sample was whole blood. These receptors were collected from an adult who was a healthcare worker with PCR-confirmed SARS-CoV-2 infection or an uninfected control (not recorded which).

The CDR3 nucleotides are TGTGCCAGCAGTGTAGGACAGGTGAGAACCTACGAGCAGTACTTC. Encoded protein: CASSVGQVRTYEQYF. The chain combines TRBV25-1 with TRBJ2-7; 7 nucleotides line up with TRBD1. V gave up 4 bases and J gave up 2 bases; unmatched junction bases: 8. Germline-derived CDR1 and CDR2 are MGHDK and SYGVNS. The CDR3 spans 15 residues.

The V and J genes are TRBV2 and TRBJ2-7, with TRBD2 matching over 9 bases. Germline-derived CDR1 and CDR2 are SNHLY and FYNNEI. V shed 6 bases, J shed 2 bases, and the junction held 8 bases outside the gene matches. This CDR3 is built from 15 residues. CDR3 protein: CASRGQGLAAYEQYF. CDR3 DNA sequence: TGTGCCAGCAGGGGCCAGGGACTAGCTGCCTACGAGCAGTACTTC.

This clonotype was counted only a few times. The gene calls are TRBV20-1 and TRBJ2-1; TRBD2 aligns across 7 bases. V lost 5 bases and J lost 6; bases outside the gene matches: 10. The CDR3 totals 14 residues. Germline-derived CDR1 and CDR2 are DFQATT and SNEGSKA (reference sequence). The CDR3 loop is CSAASGRAFNEQFF. In DNA form, the CDR3 reads TGCAGTGCTGCCAGTGGGAGGGCCTTCAATGAGCAGTTCTTC.

This clonotype was seen repeatedly, ten times or more. V is TRBV6-5 and J is TRBJ2-3; D gene uncertain. Germline assignment: CDR1 MNHEY and CDR2 SVGAGI. Trimming removed 2 bases at V and 2 bases at J, with 5 bases between. The CDR3 covers 13 residues. The CDR3 protein is CASSYPTTDTQYF. CDR3 bases: TGTGCCAGCAGTTACCCCACCACAGATACGCAGTATTTT.

This clonotype was observed at least ten times. This chain connects TRBV2 to TRBJ2-2; no definite D call. V was cut by 7 bases and J by 8 bases, with 17 bases left in between. The CDR3 consists of 14 residues. Germline CDR1 and CDR2: SNHLY and FYNNEI. The CDR3 protein is CASKLNGWRGELFF. As DNA, the CDR3 is TGTGCCAGCAAATTAAATGGGTGGCGAGGGGAGCTGTTTTTT.

This clonotype has ten or more counts. This sequence joins TRBV18 and TRBJ2-3, with no clear D. The V gene lost 0 bases and the J gene lost 0 bases, with 4 bases spanning the gap. The CDR3 has 14 residues. CDR1 and CDR2 from the germline V gene are KGHSH and LQKENI. The CDR3 here is CASSPPASTDTQYF. In nucleotides, the CDR3 is TGTGCCAGCTCACCACCTGCCAGCACAGATACGCAGTATTTT.

This clonotype was seen repeatedly, ten times or more. The chain carries TRBV7-2 and TRBJ2-7, with D hard to call. V was trimmed by 3 bases and J by 2 bases, leaving 8 bases between them. Germline CDR1 SGHTA, CDR2 FQGNSA. This CDR3 comprises 13 residues. The CDR3 nucleotides read TGTGCCAGCAGCTTTGACCGGCCCTACGAGCAGTACTTC. Residues: CASSFDRPYEQYF.

This chain links TRBV28 with TRBJ2-7; D unclear. CDR3 length: 13 amino acids. Germline V gives CDR1 MDHEN, CDR2 SYDVKM. The ends were cut back, 6 bases at V and 3 bases at J, with 12 bases in the middle. The CDR3 DNA reads TGTGCCAGCAGACGCAACCGAAACTACGAGCAGTACTTC. It is translated as CASRRNRNYEQYF. The variable domain in full, with the rest retrieved from reference TRBV28 and TRBJ2-7, is DVKVTQSSRYLVKRTGEKVFLECVQDMDHENMFWYRQDPGLGLRLIYFSYDVKMKEKGDIPEGYSVSREKKERFSLILESASTNQTSMYLCASRRNRNYEQYFGPGTRLTVT.

This clonotype was seen ten or more times. The chain is built from TRBV4-2 and TRBJ1-2; D unclear. The germline V gene has CDR1 LGHNA and CDR2 YNFKEQ. The CDR3 totals 14 residues. V was cut by 1 base and J by 5 bases, with 11 bases left in between. Here the CDR3 reads CASSQVDVFYGYTF. The CDR3 DNA reads TGTGCCAGCAGCCAAGTTGATGTTTTTTATGGCTACACCTTC.

The sample holds many counts of this clonotype. The rearrangement links TRBV12-3 or TRBV12-4 to TRBJ2-3; D gene unclear. Trimming pared 8 bases from V and 4 bases from J, leaving 22 bases between. The CDR3 runs to 16 residues. CDR3 DNA sequence: TGTGCCAGCTCCCAAGGAAGGATCTTTCGGGCAGATACGCAGTATTTT. Its translation: CASSQGRIFRADTQYF.

The chain uses TRBV4-2 and TRBJ1-1; weak D call: TRBD1 (6 bases). The CDR3 sequence is 14 residues long. The V end lost 4 bases, the J end lost 3 bases, and 12 bases lay between the germline ends. The germline gives CDR1 LGHNA, CDR2 YNFKEQ. In DNA, the CDR3 is TGTGCCAGCAGCCTGGTAGGGGGAGACACTGAAGCTTTCTTT. Encoded protein: CASSLVGGDTEAFF.

A remark on this clonotype: Given a much more abundant clone one base away, this may be a read error. The gene calls are TRBV6-1 and TRBJ2-7, with 9 positions matching TRBD1. The germline V gene has CDR1 MNHNS and CDR2 SASEGT. The CDR3 has 15 amino acids. The CDR3 DNA sequence: TGTGCCAGCAGCCTCGGGGGACAGGGTGCCTACGAGCTGTACTTC. It codes for CASSLGGQGAYELYF.

This clonotype was observed a handful of times. The chain recombines TRBV3-1 with TRBJ2-7; D remains ambiguous. Germline V CDR1 and CDR2: LGHDT, YNNKEL (reference sequence). V was pared by 0 bases and J by 1 base, with 7 bases between. This CDR3 has 14 residues. The CDR3 region is CASSQESHSYEQYF. The CDR3 DNA follows: TGTGCCAGCAGCCAAGAATCCCATTCCTACGAGCAGTACTTC.

Ten or more counts support this clonotype. The V and J genes are TRBV20-1 and TRBJ2-7; possibly TRBD1 for D (6 bases). Germline V lookup: CDR1 DFQATT, CDR2 SNEGSKA (reference sequence). Trimming shortened V by 4 bases and J by 0 bases, and 16 bases separated the two germline ends. There are 15 residues in the CDR3. CDR3 bases: TGCAGTGCTACTGACAGGCTGAGGAGCTCCTACGAGCAGTACTTC. Protein: CSATDRLRSSYEQYF.

The V and J genes are TRBV6-6 and TRBJ2-3; 9 bases map to TRBD2. The CDR3 runs to 16 residues. Trimming took 0 bases from V and 6 from J; bases not matched to a gene: 7. Germline CDR1 is MNHNY and CDR2 is SVGAGI (reference sequence). The CDR3 DNA is TGTGCCAGCAGTTACTCGGTAGCGGGAGTCGGTGATACGCAGTATTTT. This gives the protein CASSYSVAGVGDTQYF.

This clonotype has just a few counts. The gene calls are TRBV29-1 and TRBJ1-5; 8 nucleotides agree with TRBD1. Trimming took 5 bases from V and 5 from J; bases not matched to a gene: 11. CDR3 length: 15 residues. Germline V gene lookup returns CDR1 SQVTM and CDR2 ANQGSEA. The chain's CDR3 is CSVSIGTGLDQPQHF. Here the CDR3 DNA reads TGCAGCGTTTCGATCGGGACAGGTCTCGATCAGCCCCAGCATTTT.

The chain uses TRBV7-9 and TRBJ1-1; a weak D match, TRBD1 (6 bases). Germline-derived CDR1 and CDR2 are SEHNR and FQNEAQ (reference sequence). The CDR3 is 14 residues long. The V end was cut by 5 bases, the J end by 1 base, with 11 bases between. CDR3 in DNA: TGTGCCAGCAGCCTACAGGGAGGGAACACTGAAGCTTTCTTT. This codes for CASSLQGGNTEAFF. Complete variable domain (other parts from reference TRBV7-9 and TRBJ1-1): DTGVSQNPRHKITKRGQNVTFRCDPISEHNRLYWYRQTLGQGPEFLTYFQNEAQLEKSRLLSDRFSAERPKGSFSTLEIQRTEQGDSAMYLCASSLQGGNTEAFFGQGTRLTVV.

The J gene is TRBJ2-1, the V gene TRBV14; D remains ambiguous. Looked up from germline, CDR1 is SGHDN and CDR2 is FVKESK. Trimming cost V 1 base and J 9 bases, with 7 bases left between them. This CDR3 comprises 12 residues. CDR3 residues: CASSQGVLEQFF. In nucleotides, the CDR3 is TGTGCCAGCAGCCAAGGGGTCCTTGAGCAGTTCTTC. The whole variable domain, filled in from reference TRBV14 and TRBJ2-1, reads EAGVTQFPSHSVIEKGQTVTLRCDPISGHDNLYWYRRVMGKEIKFLLHFVKESKQDESGMPNNRFLAERTGGTYSTLKVQPAELEDSGVYFCASSQGVLEQFFGPGTRLTVL.

This clonotype was seen many times. The chain links TRBV2 to TRBJ2-7, with 8 nucleotides matching TRBD1. The junction had 6 bases not matched to a gene; V was cut back by 6 bases and J by 5 bases. The CDR3 totals 13 residues. Germline CDR1 and CDR2: SNHLY and FYNNEI. In DNA form, the CDR3 reads TGTGCCAGCAGCGAACGGACAGGGAACGAGCAGTACTTC. Residues: CASSERTGNEQYF.

This clonotype was recorded at least ten times. This chain joins TRBV5-8 and TRBJ1-1; D unclear. CDR3 length equals 16 residues. The V and J ends lost 3 bases and 4 bases respectively, with 19 bases between them. Germline V gene lookup returns CDR1 SGHTS and CDR2 YDEGEE. The CDR3 DNA is TGTGCCAGCAGCTACGGGCGGACGGCTAGCGGCACTGAAGCTTTCTTT. Its protein product is CASSYGRTASGTEAFF.

This clonotype occurred many times. The genes are TRBV24-1 and TRBJ2-1; D is possibly TRBD2 (5 bases). The CDR3 is 16 amino acids. Trimming took off 2 bases at V and 4 bases at J, with 14 bases between the two ends. Germline V gives CDR1 KGHDR, CDR2 SFDVKD. In nucleotides, the CDR3 is TGTGCCACCAGTGATTCGACACCCAGCGGATACAATGAGCAGTTCTTC. It specifies CATSDSTPSGYNEQFF.

This clonotype has at least ten counts. The rearrangement joins TRBV9 to TRBJ2-5, with 8 bases fitting TRBD2. CDR1 is SGDLS, CDR2 YYNGEE, per germline. CDR3 length: 13 amino acids. The trim removed 1 base at V and 5 bases at J, leaving 1 base unmatched. The CDR3 reads CASSVRTSETQYF. The CDR3 nucleotides read TGTGCCAGCAGCGTACGGACTAGCGAGACCCAGTACTTC.